The present T cell receptor (beta chain) was sequenced within a study of vaccination and CD4 T cells after COVID-19. This CDR3 is 13 amino acids long. J lost 5 bases, V lost 2 bases, and 2 bases had no gene match. Per germline, CDR1 SGHTA and CDR2 FQGNSA. TCRdb itself ran the PCR reads through MiXCR, one entry per CDR3 protein. The table records 15,000 to 20,000 distinct CDR3 sequences, around 62% of them present only once. The TCR originated in a human donor who had recovered from COVID-19. The specimen comprised CD4+ T cells from blood, sampled before SARS-CoV-2 vaccination. V and J are TRBV7-2 and TRBJ2-5; 7 nucleotides match TRBD1. CDR3 region: CASSLRGRETQYF. For the CDR3, the DNA is TGTGCCAGCAGCTTAAGGGGGCGGGAGACCCAGTACTTC.